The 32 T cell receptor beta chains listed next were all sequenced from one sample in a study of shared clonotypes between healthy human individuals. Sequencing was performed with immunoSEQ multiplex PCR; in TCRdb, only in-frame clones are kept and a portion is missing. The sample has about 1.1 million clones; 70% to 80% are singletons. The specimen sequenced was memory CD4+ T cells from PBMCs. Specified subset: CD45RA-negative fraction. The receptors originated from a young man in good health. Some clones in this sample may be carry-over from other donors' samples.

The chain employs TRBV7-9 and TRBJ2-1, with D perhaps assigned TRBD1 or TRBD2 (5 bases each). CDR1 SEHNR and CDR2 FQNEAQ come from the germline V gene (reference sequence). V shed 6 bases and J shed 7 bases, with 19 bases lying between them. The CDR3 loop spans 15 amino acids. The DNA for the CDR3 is TGTGCCAGCAGGGAAGGACTGGGGGTACAGAATGAGCAGTTCTTC. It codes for CASREGLGVQNEQFF.

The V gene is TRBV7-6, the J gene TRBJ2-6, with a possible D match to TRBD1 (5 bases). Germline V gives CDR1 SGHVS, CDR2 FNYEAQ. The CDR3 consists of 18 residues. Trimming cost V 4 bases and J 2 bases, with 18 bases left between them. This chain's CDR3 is CASSSRRGFQAGANVLTF. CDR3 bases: TGTGCCAGCAGCTCCAGAAGGGGATTCCAAGCTGGGGCCAACGTCCTGACTTTC.

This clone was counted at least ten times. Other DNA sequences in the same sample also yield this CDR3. CDR3: CSVTAGSGTDTQYF. The CDR3 region has the DNA TGCAGCGTCACTGCAGGCTCAGGCACAGATACGCAGTATTTT. The chain links TRBV29-1 to TRBJ2-3; D is unclear. Trimming removed 6 bases from V and 1 base from J, with 14 bases in between. This CDR3 contains 14 residues. Germline CDR1 and CDR2: SQVTM and ANQGSEA.

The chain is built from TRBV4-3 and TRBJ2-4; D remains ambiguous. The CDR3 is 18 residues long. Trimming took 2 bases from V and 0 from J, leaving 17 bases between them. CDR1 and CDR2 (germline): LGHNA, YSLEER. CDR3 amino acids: CASSQTVPQDSAKNIQYF. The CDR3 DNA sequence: TGCGCCAGCAGCCAAACGGTTCCACAAGACTCAGCCAAAAACATTCAGTACTTC.

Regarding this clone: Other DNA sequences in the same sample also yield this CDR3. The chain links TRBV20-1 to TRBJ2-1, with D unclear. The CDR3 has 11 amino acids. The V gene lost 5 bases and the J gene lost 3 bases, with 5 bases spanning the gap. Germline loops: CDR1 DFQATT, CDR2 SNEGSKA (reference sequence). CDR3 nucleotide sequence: TGCAGTGCTCCGAGCTACAATGAGCAGTTCTTC. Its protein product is CSAPSYNEQFF.

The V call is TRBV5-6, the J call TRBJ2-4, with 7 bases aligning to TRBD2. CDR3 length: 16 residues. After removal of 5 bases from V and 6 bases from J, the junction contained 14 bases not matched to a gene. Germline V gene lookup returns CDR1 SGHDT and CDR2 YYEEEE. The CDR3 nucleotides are TGTGCCAGCAGTACCCTTCCGGGAGGAGGGTTAAACATTCAGTACTTC. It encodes CASSTLPGGGLNIQYF.

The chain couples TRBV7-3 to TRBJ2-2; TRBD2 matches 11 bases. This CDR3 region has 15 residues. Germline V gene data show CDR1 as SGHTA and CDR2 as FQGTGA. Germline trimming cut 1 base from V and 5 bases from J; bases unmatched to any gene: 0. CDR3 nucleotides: TGTGCCAGCAGCTTAAGACTAGCGGGAACCGGGGAGCTGTTTTTT. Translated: CASSLRLAGTGELFF.

Here the CDR3 DNA reads TGTGCCAGCAGCCTCGCATCAGGAACGGGGTACGAGCAGTACTTC. It is translated as CASSLASGTGYEQYF. V and J are TRBV9 and TRBJ2-7; maybe TRBD2 (5 bases). Per the germline V gene, CDR1 is SGDLS and CDR2 is YYNGEE. The ends were cut back, 4 bases at V and 4 bases at J, with 18 bases in the middle. The CDR3 totals 15 residues.

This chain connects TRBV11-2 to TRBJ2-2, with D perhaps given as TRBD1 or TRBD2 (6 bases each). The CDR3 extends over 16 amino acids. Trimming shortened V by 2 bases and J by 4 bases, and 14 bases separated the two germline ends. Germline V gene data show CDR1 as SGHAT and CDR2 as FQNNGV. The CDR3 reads CASSLISGASTGELFF. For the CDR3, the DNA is TGTGCCAGCAGCTTAATTTCGGGGGCTTCCACCGGGGAGCTGTTTTTT. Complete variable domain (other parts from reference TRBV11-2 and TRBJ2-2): EAGVAQSPRYKIIEKRQSVAFWCNPISGHATLYWYQQILGQGPKLLIQFQNNGVVDDSQLPKDRFSAERLKGVDSTLKIQPAKLEDSAVYLCASSLISGASTGELFFGEGSRLTVL.

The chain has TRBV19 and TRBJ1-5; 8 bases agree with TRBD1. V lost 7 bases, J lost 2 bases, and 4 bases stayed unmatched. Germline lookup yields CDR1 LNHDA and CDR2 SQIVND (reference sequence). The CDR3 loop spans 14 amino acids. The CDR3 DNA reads TGTGCCAGTACCCTGGGACAGGGCAATCAGCCCCAGCATTTT. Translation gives CASTLGQGNQPQHF. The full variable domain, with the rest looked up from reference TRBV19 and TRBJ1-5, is DGGITQSPKYLFRKEGQNVTLSCEQNLNHDAMYWYRQDPGQGLRLIYYSQIVNDFQKGDIAEGYSVSREKKESFPLTVTSAQKNPTAFYLCASTLGQGNQPQHFGDGTRLSIL.

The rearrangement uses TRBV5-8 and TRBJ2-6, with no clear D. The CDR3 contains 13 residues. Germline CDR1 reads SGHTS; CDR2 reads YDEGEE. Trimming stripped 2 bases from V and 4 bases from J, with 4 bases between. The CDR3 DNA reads TGTGCCAGCAGCTTTGCAGGGGCCAACGTCCTGACTTTC. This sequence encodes CASSFAGANVLTF.

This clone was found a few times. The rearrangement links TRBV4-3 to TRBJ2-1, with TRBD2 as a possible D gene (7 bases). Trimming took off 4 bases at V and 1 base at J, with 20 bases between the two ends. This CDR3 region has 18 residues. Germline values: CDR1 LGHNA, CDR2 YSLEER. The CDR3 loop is CASSLGGWGGPSYNEQFF. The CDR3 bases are TGCGCCAGCAGCCTAGGGGGTTGGGGGGGCCCATCCTACAATGAGCAGTTCTTC.

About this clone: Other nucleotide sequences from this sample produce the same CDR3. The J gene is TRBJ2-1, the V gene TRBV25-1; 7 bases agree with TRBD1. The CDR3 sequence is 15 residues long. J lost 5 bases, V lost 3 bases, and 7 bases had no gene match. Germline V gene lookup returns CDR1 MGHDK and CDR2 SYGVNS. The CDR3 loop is CASSDPRQGDNEQFF. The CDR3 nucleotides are TGTGCCAGCAGTGACCCCAGACAGGGCGACAATGAGCAGTTCTTC.

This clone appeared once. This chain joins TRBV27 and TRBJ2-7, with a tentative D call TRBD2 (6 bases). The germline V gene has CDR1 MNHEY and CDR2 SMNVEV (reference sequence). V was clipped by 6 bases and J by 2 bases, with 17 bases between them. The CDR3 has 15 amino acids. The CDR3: CASSLRRGGTYEQYF. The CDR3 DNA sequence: TGTGCCAGCAGCCTCCGGCGAGGCGGGACCTACGAGCAGTACTTC.

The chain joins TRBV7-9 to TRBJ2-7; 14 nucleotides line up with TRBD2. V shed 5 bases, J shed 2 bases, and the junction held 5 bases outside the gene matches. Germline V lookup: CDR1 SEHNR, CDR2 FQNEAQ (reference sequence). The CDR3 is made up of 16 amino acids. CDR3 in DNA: TGTGCCAGCAGCAAGCCGGGACTAGCGGGAGCCTACGAGCAGTACTTC. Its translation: CASSKPGLAGAYEQYF.

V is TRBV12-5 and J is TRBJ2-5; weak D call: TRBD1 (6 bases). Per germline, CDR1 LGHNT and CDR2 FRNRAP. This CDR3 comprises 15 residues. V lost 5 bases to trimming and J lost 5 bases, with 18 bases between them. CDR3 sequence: CASGHRTGFGETQYF. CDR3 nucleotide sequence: TGTGCTAGTGGTCACCGCACAGGGTTCGGGGAGACCCAGTACTTC.

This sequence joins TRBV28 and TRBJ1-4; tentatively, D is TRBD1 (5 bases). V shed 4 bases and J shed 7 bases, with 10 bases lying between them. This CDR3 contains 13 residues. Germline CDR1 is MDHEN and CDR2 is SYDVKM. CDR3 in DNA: TGTGCCAGCAGTTCCAGGGAGGGTGAAAAACTGTTTTTT. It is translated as CASSSREGEKLFF.

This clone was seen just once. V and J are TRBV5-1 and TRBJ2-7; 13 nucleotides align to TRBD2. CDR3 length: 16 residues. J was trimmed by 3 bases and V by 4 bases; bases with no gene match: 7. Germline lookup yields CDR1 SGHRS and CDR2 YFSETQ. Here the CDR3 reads CASSRGTSGAYYEQYF. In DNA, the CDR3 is TGCGCCAGCAGCAGAGGGACTAGCGGGGCCTACTACGAGCAGTACTTC.

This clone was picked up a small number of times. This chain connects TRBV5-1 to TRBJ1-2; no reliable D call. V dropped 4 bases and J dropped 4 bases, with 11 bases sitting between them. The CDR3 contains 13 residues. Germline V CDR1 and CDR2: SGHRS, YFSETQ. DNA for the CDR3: TGCGCCAGCAGCATAGATGTCCTCTATGGCTACACCTTC. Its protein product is CASSIDVLYGYTF.

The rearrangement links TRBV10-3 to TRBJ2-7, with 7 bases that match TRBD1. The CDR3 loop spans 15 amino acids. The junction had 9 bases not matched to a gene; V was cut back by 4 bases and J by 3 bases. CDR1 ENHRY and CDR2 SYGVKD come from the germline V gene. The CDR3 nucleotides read TGTGCCATCAGTGTTCACCGGGACAGTTACTACGAGCAGTACTTC. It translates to CAISVHRDSYYEQYF.

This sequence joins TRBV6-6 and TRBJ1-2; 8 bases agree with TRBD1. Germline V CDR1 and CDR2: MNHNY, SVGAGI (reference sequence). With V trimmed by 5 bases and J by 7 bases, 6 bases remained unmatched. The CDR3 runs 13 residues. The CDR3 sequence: CASSHGQGGGYTF. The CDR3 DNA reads TGTGCCAGCAGTCATGGACAGGGTGGTGGCTACACCTTC.

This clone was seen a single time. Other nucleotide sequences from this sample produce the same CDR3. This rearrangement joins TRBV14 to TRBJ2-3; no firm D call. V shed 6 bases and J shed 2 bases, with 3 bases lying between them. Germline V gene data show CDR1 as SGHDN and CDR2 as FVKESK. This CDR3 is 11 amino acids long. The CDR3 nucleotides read TGTGCCAGCAGTCTCACAGATACGCAGTATTTT. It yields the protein CASSLTDTQYF.

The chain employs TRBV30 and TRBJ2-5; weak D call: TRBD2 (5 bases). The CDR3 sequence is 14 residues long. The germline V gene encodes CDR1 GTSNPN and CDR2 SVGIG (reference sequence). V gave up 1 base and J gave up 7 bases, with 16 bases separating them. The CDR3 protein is CAWSANPAAGTQYF. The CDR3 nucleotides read TGTGCCTGGAGTGCAAATCCTGCGGCGGGGACCCAGTACTTC. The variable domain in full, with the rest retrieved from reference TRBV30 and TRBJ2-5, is SQTIHQWPATLVQPVGSPLSLECTVEGTSNPNLYWYRQAAGRGLQLLFYSVGIGQISSEVPQNLSASRPQDRQFILSSKKLLLSDSGFYLCAWSANPAAGTQYFGPGTRLLVL.

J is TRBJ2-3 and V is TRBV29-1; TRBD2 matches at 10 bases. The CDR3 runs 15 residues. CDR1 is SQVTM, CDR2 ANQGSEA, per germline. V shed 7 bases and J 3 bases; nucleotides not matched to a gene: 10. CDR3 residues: CSAGGGLARTDTQYF. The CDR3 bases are TGCAGCGCCGGAGGGGGACTAGCGAGGACAGATACGCAGTATTTT.

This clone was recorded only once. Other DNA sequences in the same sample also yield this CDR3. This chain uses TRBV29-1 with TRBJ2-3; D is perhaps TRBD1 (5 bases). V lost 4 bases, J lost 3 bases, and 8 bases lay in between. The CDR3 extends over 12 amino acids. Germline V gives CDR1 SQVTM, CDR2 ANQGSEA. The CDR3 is CSVASGTDTQYF. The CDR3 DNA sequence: TGCAGCGTTGCATCAGGGACAGATACGCAGTATTTT.

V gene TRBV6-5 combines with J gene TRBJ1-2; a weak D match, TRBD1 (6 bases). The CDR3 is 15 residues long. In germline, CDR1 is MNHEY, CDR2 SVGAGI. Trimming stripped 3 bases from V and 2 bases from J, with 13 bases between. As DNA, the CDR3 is TGTGCCAGCAGTTATCTTGGGGGCTCCAACTATGGCTACACCTTC. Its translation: CASSYLGGSNYGYTF.

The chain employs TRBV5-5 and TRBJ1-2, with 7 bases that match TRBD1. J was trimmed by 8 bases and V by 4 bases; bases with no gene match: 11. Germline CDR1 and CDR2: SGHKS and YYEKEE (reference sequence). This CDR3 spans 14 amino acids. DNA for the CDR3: TGTGCCAGCAGCCTAGGGGGCGCGATATGGGGCTACACCTTC. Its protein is CASSLGGAIWGYTF.

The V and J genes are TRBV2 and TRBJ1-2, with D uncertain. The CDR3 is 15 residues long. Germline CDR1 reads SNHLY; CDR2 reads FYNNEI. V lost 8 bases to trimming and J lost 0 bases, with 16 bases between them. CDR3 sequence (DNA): TGTGCCAGCCTTACCCTTAATTTGGCTAACTATGGCTACACCTTC. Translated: CASLTLNLANYGYTF.

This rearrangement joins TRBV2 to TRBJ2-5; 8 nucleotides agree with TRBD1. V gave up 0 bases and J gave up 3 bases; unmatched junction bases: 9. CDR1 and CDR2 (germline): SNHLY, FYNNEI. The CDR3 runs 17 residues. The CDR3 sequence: CASSEARGRGREETQYF. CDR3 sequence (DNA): TGTGCCAGCAGTGAAGCTCGGGGCAGGGGGCGCGAAGAGACCCAGTACTTC.

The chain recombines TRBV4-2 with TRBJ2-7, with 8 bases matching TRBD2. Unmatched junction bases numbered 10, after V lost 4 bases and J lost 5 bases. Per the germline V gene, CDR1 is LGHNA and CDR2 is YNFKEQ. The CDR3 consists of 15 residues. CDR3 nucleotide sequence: TGTGCCAGCAGCCCTAACGGGAGGGCCATCAACGAGCAGTACTTC. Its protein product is CASSPNGRAINEQYF.

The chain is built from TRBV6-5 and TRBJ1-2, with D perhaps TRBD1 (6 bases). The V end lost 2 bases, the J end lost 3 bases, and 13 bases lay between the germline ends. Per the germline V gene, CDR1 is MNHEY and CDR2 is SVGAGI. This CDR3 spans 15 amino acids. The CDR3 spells CASSYVGGADYGYTF. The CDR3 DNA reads TGTGCCAGCAGTTACGTGGGGGGCGCTGACTATGGCTACACCTTC.

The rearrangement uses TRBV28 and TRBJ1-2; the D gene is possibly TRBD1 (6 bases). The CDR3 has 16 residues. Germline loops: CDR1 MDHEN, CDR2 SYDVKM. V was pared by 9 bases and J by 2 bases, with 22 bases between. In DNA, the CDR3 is TGTGCCAGTCTTTCCTCCCAGGCGGGGGCCAACTATGGCTACACCTTC. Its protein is CASLSSQAGANYGYTF.